This T cell receptor beta chain originates from a study of blood T cells in healthy people across ages. Whole-study results and caveats: The lack of PBMC sorting stopped any conclusive naive versus antigen-experienced comparison. There was a strong correlation between TCR beta diversity and naive T cell percentage.

In its sample, this clonotype was seen once. Its cognate antigen is unknown. Primers used in a second PCR of roughly 6 to 11 cycles were a sample-barcoded 5' primer and a J-beta primer mix. TCRdb redid the calling of the 5' RACE reads with MiXCR, one entry per CDR3 protein. This table holds 800,000 to 950,000 distinct CDR3 sequences, 48% found once. Healthy Caucasian individuals from Russia aged about 6 to 100 served as donors. A minimum of 6 million PBMCs was isolated per sample. The receptor's source is a man aged 25 to 40 in good health. The sequenced sample consisted of blood.

CDR3 bases: TGTGCCAGCAGCTATAGAAGACAAGTTTGCTACACCGGGGAGCTGTTTTTT. Amino acid sequence: CASSYRRQVCYTGELFF. This chain links TRBV12-1 with TRBJ2-2. TRBV12-1 is a pseudogene. This CDR3 is built from 17 residues.